This T cell receptor (beta chain) stems from a study of T cell repertoires in cytomegalovirus infection. Each CDR3 protein is one row after TCRdb ran MiXCR on the reads. This table has approximately 170,000 distinct CDR3 sequences, roughly 17% appearing once. The receptor was derived from a human donor in good health (CMV status not recorded). Some clones in this sample may be carry-over from other donors' samples. Sequenced: CD8+ T cells from PBMCs.

CDR3 amino acids: CASSPDAPTDEQYF. The CDR3 DNA sequence: TGTGCCAGCAGTCCCGACGCGCCAACTGACGAGCAGTACTTC. The V call is TRBV28, the J call TRBJ2-7, with D unclear. The CDR3 totals 14 residues. CDR1 is MDHEN, CDR2 SYDVKM, per germline. Trimming cost V 5 bases and J 5 bases, with 16 bases left between them.